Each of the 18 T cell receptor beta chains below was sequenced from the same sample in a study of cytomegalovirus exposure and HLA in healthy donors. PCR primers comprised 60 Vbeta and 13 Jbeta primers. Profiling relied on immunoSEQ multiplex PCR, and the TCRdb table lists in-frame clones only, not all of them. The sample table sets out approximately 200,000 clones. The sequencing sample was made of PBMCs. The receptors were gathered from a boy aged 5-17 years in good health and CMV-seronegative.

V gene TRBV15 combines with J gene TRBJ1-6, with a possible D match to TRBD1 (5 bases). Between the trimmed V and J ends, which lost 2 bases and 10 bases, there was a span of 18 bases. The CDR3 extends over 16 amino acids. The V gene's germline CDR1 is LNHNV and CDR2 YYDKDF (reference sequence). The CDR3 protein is CATSRFTPGGGSPLHF. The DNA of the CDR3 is TGTGCCACCAGCAGATTCACCCCCGGGGGAGGATCACCCCTCCACTTT.

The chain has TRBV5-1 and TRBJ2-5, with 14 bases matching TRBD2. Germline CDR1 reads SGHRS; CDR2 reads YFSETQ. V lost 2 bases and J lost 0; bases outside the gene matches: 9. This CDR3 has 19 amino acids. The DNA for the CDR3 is TGCGCCAGCAGCTTAATACCGGGACTAGCGGGGGTCTACCAAGAGACCCAGTACTTC. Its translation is CASSLIPGLAGVYQETQYF.

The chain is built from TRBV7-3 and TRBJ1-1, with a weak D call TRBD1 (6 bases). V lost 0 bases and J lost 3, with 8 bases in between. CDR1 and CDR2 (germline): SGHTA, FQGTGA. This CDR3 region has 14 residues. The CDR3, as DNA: TGTGCCAGCAGCTTAACCAACAGGGACACTGAAGCTTTCTTT. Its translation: CASSLTNRDTEAFF.

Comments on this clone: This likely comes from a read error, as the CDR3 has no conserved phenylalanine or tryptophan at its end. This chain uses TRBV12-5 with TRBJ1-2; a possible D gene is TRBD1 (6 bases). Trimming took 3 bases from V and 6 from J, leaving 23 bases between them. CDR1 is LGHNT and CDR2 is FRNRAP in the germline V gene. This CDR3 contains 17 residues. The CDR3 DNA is TGTGCTAGTGGTTTCCCTCGACAGGAGATAAATTCTAATGGCTACACCCTC. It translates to CASGFPRQEINSNGYTL.

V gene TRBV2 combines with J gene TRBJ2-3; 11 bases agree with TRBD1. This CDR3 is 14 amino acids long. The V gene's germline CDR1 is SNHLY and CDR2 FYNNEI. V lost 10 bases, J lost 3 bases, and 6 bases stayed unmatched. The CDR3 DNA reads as TGTGCCACACGGACAGGGGGCGAGACAGATACGCAGTATTTT. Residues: CATRTGGETDTQYF.

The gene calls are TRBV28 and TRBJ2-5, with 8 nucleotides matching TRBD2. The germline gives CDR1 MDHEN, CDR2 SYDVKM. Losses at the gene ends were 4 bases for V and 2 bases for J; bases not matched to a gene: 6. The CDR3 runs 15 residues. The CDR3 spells CASSSHAGGQETQYF. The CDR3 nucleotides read TGTGCCAGCAGTTCCCATGCGGGGGGACAAGAGACCCAGTACTTC.

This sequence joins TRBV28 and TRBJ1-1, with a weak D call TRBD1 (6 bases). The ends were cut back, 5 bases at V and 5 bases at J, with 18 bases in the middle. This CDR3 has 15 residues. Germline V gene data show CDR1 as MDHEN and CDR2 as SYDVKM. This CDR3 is CASSEGGGADTEAFF. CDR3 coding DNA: TGTGCCAGCAGTGAGGGAGGGGGGGCCGATACTGAAGCTTTCTTT.

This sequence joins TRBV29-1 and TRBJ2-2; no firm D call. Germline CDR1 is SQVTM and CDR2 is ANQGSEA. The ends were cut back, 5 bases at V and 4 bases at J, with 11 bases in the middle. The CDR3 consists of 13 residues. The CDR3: CSVLAVRTGELFF. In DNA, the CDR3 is TGCAGCGTTCTGGCGGTCCGCACCGGGGAGCTGTTTTTT.

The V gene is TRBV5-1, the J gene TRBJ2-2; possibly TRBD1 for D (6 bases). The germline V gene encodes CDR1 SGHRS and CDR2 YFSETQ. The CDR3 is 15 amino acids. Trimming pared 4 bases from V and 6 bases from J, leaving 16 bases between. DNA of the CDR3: TGCGCCAGCAGCCCGGCAACAGGGTATCCCGGGGAGCTGTTTTTT. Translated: CASSPATGYPGELFF.

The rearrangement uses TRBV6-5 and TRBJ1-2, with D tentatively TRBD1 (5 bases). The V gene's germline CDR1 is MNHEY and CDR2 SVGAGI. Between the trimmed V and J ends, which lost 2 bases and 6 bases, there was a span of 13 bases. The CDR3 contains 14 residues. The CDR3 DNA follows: TGTGCCAGCAGTTACAAACCAGGGCCCGATGGCTACACCTTC. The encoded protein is CASSYKPGPDGYTF.

CDR3 region: CASSPGQVTLYGYTF. DNA for the CDR3: TGCGCCAGCAGCCCGGGACAGGTAACCCTCTATGGCTACACCTTC. V usage is TRBV4-1 and J usage is TRBJ1-2, with TRBD1 identical over 8 bases. The CDR3 totals 15 residues. V lost 4 bases and J lost 4; bases outside the gene matches: 8. Germline V lookup: CDR1 MGHRA, CDR2 YSYEKL.

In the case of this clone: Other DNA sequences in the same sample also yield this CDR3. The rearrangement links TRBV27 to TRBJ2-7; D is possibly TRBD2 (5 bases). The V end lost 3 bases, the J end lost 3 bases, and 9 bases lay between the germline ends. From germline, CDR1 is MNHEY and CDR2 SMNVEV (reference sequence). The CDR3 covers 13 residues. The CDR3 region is CASSFGRDYEQYF. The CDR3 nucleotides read TGTGCCAGCAGTTTCGGACGGGACTACGAGCAGTACTTC.

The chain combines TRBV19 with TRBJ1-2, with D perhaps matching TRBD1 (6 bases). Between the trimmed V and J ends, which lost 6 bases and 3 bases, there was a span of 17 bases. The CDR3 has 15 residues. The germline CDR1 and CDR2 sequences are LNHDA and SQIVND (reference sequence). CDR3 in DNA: TGTGCCAGTAGGACTTCCATGGGGGCCCACTATGGCTACACCTTC. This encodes CASRTSMGAHYGYTF.

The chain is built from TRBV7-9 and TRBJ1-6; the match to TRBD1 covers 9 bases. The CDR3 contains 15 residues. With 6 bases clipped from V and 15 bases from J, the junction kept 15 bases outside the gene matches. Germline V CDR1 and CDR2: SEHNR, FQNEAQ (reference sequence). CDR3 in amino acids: CASSYRGPPGLSLHF. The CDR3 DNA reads TGTGCCAGCAGTTACAGGGGGCCACCAGGGTTGAGCCTCCACTTT.

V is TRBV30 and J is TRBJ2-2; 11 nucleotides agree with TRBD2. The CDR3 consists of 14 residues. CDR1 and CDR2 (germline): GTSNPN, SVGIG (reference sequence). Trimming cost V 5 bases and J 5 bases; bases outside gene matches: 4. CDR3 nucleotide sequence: TGTGCCTGGCTTAGCGGGGGGGGGACCGGGGAGCTGTTTTTT. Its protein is CAWLSGGGTGELFF. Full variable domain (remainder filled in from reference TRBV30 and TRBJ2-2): SQTIHQWPATLVQPVGSPLSLECTVEGTSNPNLYWYRQAAGRGLQLLFYSVGIGQISSEVPQNLSASRPQDRQFILSSKKLLLSDSGFYLCAWLSGGGTGELFFGEGSRLTVL.

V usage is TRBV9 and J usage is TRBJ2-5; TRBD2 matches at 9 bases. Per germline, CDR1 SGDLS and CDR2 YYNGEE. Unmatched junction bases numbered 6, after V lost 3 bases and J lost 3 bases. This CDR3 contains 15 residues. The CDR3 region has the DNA TGTGCCAGCAGCGACGCGCGGGGGGGAGAAGAGACCCAGTACTTC. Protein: CASSDARGGEETQYF.

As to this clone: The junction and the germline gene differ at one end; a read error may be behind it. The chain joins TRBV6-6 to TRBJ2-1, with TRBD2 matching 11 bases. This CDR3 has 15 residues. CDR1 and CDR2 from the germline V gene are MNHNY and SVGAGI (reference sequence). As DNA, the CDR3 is TGTGCCAGCAGAAGACTAGCGGGGTCCTACAATGAACAGTTCTTC. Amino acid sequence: CASRRLAGSYNEQFF.

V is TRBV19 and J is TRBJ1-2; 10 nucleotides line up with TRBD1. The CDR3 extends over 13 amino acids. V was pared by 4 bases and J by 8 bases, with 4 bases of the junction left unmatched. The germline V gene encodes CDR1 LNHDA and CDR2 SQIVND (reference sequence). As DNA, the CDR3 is TGTGCCAGTAGTAGCCCGACAGGGGGCGGCTACACCTTC. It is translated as CASSSPTGGGYTF.